Listed below are T cell receptor beta chains from one sample, sequenced in a study of blood T cell repertoires in COVID-19. Profiled with immunoSEQ multiplex PCR; TCRdb holds only in-frame clones, not every one. The table shows some 170,000 clones, with over 75% occurring only once. Sequenced: peripheral blood. These receptors were collected from a man aged 60-69 years with active or convalescent COVID-19. The CDR3 runs from the conserved cysteine through the conserved F or W. D genes are given only for firm matches. Size is stated for part of the rows, as once, few or many counts, or as a class when the clone is expanded.

j_call,v_call,clone_size,d_call,cdr3_aa,cdr3_nt
TRBJ1-4,TRBV5-1,-,-,CASSQGATNEKLFF,TGCGCCAGCAGCCAAGGGGCAACTAATGAAAAACTGTTTTTT
TRBJ1-6,TRBV7-9,-,-,CASPGPGDNSPLHF,TGTGCCAGTCCCGGGCCAGGGGACAACTCACCCCTCCACTTT
TRBJ1-2,TRBV12-3/TRBV12-4,few,-,CASSFRANGYTF,TGTGCCAGCAGTTTCAGGGCGAATGGCTACACCTTC
TRBJ1-5,TRBV27,once,-,CASRTGSQPQHF,TGTGCCAGCAGGACAGGTTCCCAGCCCCAGCATTTT
TRBJ2-7,TRBV18,-,-,CASSSTGQISYEQYF,TGTGCCAGCTCATCGACAGGCCAAATCTCCTACGAGCAGTACTTC
TRBJ2-1,TRBV4-2,-,-,CASRAGASGSSYNEQFF,TGTGCCAGCAGGGCGGGGGCTAGCGGCAGCTCCTACAATGAGCAGTTCTTC
TRBJ1-1,TRBV12-3/TRBV12-4,-,-,CASKVTGSEAFF,TGTGCCAGCAAGGTTACGGGATCTGAAGCTTTCTTT
TRBJ2-1,TRBV5-1,-,TRBD2,CASSLGTSGYNEQFF,TGCGCCAGCAGCTTGGGGACTAGCGGTTACAATGAGCAGTTCTTC
TRBJ1-6,TRBV24-1,once,-,CATSQGGNSPLHF,TGTGCCACCAGTCAGGGTGGCAATTCACCCCTCCACTTT
TRBJ2-3,TRBV11-3,once,-,CASSPGDGSSTDTQYF,TGTGCCAGCAGCCCGGGGGATGGCTCTAGCACAGATACGCAGTATTTT
TRBJ1-4,TRBV28,-,-,CASRPRNREVDEKLFF,TGTGCCAGCAGACCTCGTAACAGGGAAGTAGATGAAAAACTGTTTTTT